The subject of this entry is one T cell receptor (beta chain). CDR1 and CDR2 from the germline V gene are MNHEY and SMNVEV (reference sequence). V lost 2 bases, J lost 6 bases, and 19 bases stayed unmatched. This CDR3 comprises 19 residues. Symptom resolution, clearance, or two negative PCRs marked donors in Cohort 3 as recovered. The sample is drawn from a study of blood T cell repertoires in COVID-19. Across the study: Researchers got acute and convalescent COVID-19 samples from the United States, Italy and Spain. In each case, the material was cDNA or gDNA derived from T cells, B-cell-depleted T cells, or PBMCs.

In the original workflow: For nucleated cells, counts were estimated from reference gene primer amplification. Generated by immunoSEQ multiplex PCR, the TCRdb table keeps only in-frame clones and is missing some. Clone size and the V and J calls come from that table; the DNA yielded D and trimming. Counted here are roughly 160,000 clones, more than 85% occurring once; the ten biggest clones make up 5.5% to 8.5%. The specimen sequenced was PBMCs or T cells enriched from blood (not recorded which). This receptor was taken from a woman in her 50s who had recovered from COVID-19. The rearrangement joins TRBV27 to TRBJ2-1, with TRBD1 identical over 7 bases. The CDR3 loop is CASSLRKVGRQGALNEQFF. CDR3 bases: TGTGCCAGCAGTTTACGGAAGGTAGGAAGACAGGGTGCCCTCAATGAGCAGTTCTTC.